This T cell receptor beta chain appears in the sequencing data of a study of CD8+ T cells in alopecia areata. Study-level information: Treatment comprised oral tofacitinib, 5 to 10 mg twice daily, in treated patients.

Starting from PBMCs, sorting isolated CD4+ and CD8+ T cells. Looked up from germline, CDR1 is SQVTM and CDR2 is ANQGSEA. The CDR3 is 13 residues long. After removal of 6 bases from V and 2 bases from J, the junction contained 7 bases not matched to a gene. Sequencing used cDNA as its template, made by extracting RNA and reverse transcribing it. Sequenced by immunoSEQ multiplex PCR; TCRdb stores in-frame clones only, minus some. Altogether some 170,000 clones are present, around 50% being singletons, with the ten largest covering 14% to 15%. This clone has only a few counts. Other DNA sequences within the sample encode an identical CDR3.

The sequence came from a human donor with alopecia areata. V and J are TRBV29-1 and TRBJ2-7, with TRBD1 matching over 7 bases. The sequences come from CD4+ T cells sorted from blood, collected at week 0. The CDR3 reads CSVTGTVTYEQYF. The CDR3, as DNA: TGCAGCGTCACCGGGACAGTCACCTACGAGCAGTACTTC.